The following is a T cell receptor beta chain sequence with its context. Its antigen is currently not known. The input lacks base qualities; no much larger clone sits a single base away. This record belongs to a study of a mutant IDH1 vaccine in newly diagnosed glioma (dated by TCRdb to the early 2020s). About the investigation overall: Patients were given eight vaccinations, in weeks 1, 3, 5, 7, 11, 15, 19 and 23, which matched visits V03 through V10. Vaccination began 4-6 weeks after radiotherapy alone, or alongside temozolomide cycles in the chemotherapy-containing groups. Of the 30 or so patients who were treated, around 62% were male and around 40% were female, and the mean age was about 40 years. Prior to enrollment, patients had been given standard therapy consisting of radiotherapy alone, temozolomide alone, or radiochemotherapy with temozolomide, with the combination given to most patients. Peripheral blood samples were drawn at six visits, namely V03 (baseline), V05, V07, V10, V12 and V13. Longitudinal TCRB deep sequencing was performed for about two dozen treated patients wherever samples were available for exploratory analyses. The full study reports these points: Selection of PBMC samples for TCRB deep sequencing was based on availability. According to the authors, sample limitations meant that analyses of patient blood samples could not be reproduced. No apparent relationship was observed between pseudoprogression and alterations in the top peripheral T cell clonotypes detected by TCRB sequencing. Immune responses induced by the vaccine were seen in approximately 93% of patients across multiple MHC alleles.

Between the V and J ends, shortened by 1 base and 7 bases respectively, the junction contains 14 bases. CDR1 and CDR2 are read off the germline V gene as LGHNA and YSLEER. From the cysteine through the phenylalanine, the CDR3 covers 14 amino acids. The read is trimmed to its CDR3 DNA, 42 bases read in frame from base 1. Libraries were made using the immunoSEQ multiplex PCR assay. Rearranged TCR beta chain sequences were amplified with the hsTCRB Kit following the manufacturer's protocol. An Illumina MiSeq was used to sequence the TCRB libraries. On the study's bioinformatics: The proprietary platform of the kit vendor was used for demultiplexing, trimming and gene mapping. TCRdb re-hosts the immuneACCESS table, in-frame sequences only. Its copies lack some clones; in the studies checked, an unresolved V gene accounts for under half of them, and the cause for the rest is not known. V and J calls plus clone size are reproduced from that table; the DNA served to infer D and trimming. This sample is represented by roughly 130,000 clones; 80% of them were singletons. Of the sample, 5.5% is held by the ten largest clones.

This specimen's time point label, interpreted: week 11, during vaccination. A 20-mer mutant IDH1 peptide at 300 micrograms in Montanide made up each vaccine dose, which was injected subcutaneously together with topical imiquimod. Newly diagnosed WHO grade 3 or 4 IDH1-mutant astrocytomas showing loss of nuclear ATRX were present in the donors. The samples were drawn from NOA16, a multicentre, single-arm, open-label phase I trial in Germany that tested a mutant IDH1 peptide vaccine in humans for the first time. Genomic DNA for TCRB sequencing was isolated from EDTA blood with the DNeasy Blood and Tissue Kit.

The receptor chain draws on TRBV4-3 and TRBJ2-7; the D gene cannot be named for sure. The clonotype originates from a man in his forties with glioma. The source was PBMCs, collected from a glioma patient whose treatment included an IDH1 peptide vaccine. The DNA is TGCGCCAGCAGCCAAGCCTCAAACCTCGGGGAGCAGTACTTC. Translated, it reads CASSQASNLGEQYF.